The entry below gives a single T cell receptor beta chain sequence along with its context. Method: immunoSEQ multiplex PCR; TCRdb's copy keeps in-frame clones and lacks some. The sample lists around 80,000 clones, roughly four fifths occurring once. The sample is drawn from a study of blood T cell repertoires in COVID-19. Study as a whole: Acute and convalescent COVID-19 samples came from the United States, Italy and Spain.

The ends lost 5 bases at V and 0 bases at J; junction bases unmatched: 6. Germline CDR1 and CDR2: SGHNT and YENEEA. The length of the CDR3 is 15 residues. The sample consisted of peripheral blood. The clonotype comes from a human donor in a cohort sampled during active COVID-19. The gene calls are TRBV11-3 and TRBJ1-1; 7 positions agree with TRBD1. The CDR3 region is CASSPRQGLNTEAFF. The CDR3 nucleotides read TGTGCCAGCAGCCCACGACAGGGCTTGAACACTGAAGCTTTCTTT. Based on the CDR3 plus reference TRBV11-3 and TRBJ1-1, the full variable domain is EAGVVQSPRYKIIEKKQPVAFWCNPISGHNTLYWYLQNLGQGPELLIRYENEEAVDDSQLPKDRFSAERLKGVDSTLKIQPAELGDSAVYLCASSPRQGLNTEAFFGQGTRLTVV.